The present T cell receptor (beta chain) was sequenced within a study of blood T cell repertoires in COVID-19. Original data processing: Scientists estimated how many nucleated cells there were by amplifying reference gene primers. Profiling relied on immunoSEQ multiplex PCR, and the TCRdb table lists in-frame clones only, not all of them. V and J calls and clone size come straight from that table; D and trimming were deduced from the DNA. The table shows about 51,000 clones, with 86% occurring only once. The sequenced sample was peripheral blood. The TCR comes from a man aged 60 to 69 with acute or convalescent COVID-19.

The CDR3 region is CASSATGSFQPQHF. The CDR3 nucleotides read TGCGCCAGCAGTGCGACAGGGTCGTTCCAGCCCCAGCATTTT. This chain links TRBV10-2 with TRBJ1-5, with 7 positions matching TRBD1. Trimming removed 4 bases from V and 7 bases from J; junction bases left unmatched: 7. CDR3 length: 14 amino acids. The germline CDR1 and CDR2 sequences are WSHSY and SAAADI.